The 17 T cell receptor beta chains below were found in one sample sequenced in a study of regulatory T cells in long-lasting Graves disease. Relying on iRepertoire HTBI primers and Arm-PCR of CDR3 regions, the team built TCR beta libraries. TCRdb re-derived calls from the multiplex PCR reads in MiXCR, one entry per CDR3 protein. The sample records approximately 440,000 distinct CDR3 sequences, around 15% being singletons. Sample time point: newly diagnosed GD, antithyroid drugs for less than 3 months. Extracted RNA from PBMCs served as the source of the TCR library. These data were also filed under a second study, of T cells in Graves' hyperthyroidism and ophthalmopathy.

The input for sequencing was peripheral blood mononuclear cells (PBMCs), taken at new diagnosis, from a patient treated with antithyroid drugs. The receptors stem from a man in his forties or fifties with Graves disease.

This clonotype was seen only a few times. This chain joins TRBV2 and TRBJ2-1, with D possibly matching TRBD2 (6 bases). Trimming pared 3 bases from V and 7 bases from J, leaving 10 bases between. Germline V lookup: CDR1 SNHLY, CDR2 FYNNEI. This CDR3 has 13 residues. DNA for the CDR3: TGTGCCAGCAGTGAGAATCGGGGGAATGAGCAGTTCTTC. The encoded protein is CASSENRGNEQFF.

In its sample, this clonotype was seen many times. The chain employs TRBV7-9 and TRBJ2-1; 9 nucleotides match TRBD1. The CDR3 loop spans 16 amino acids. Germline CDR1 is SEHNR and CDR2 is FQNEAQ (reference sequence). The junction had 11 bases not matched to a gene; V was cut back by 6 bases and J by 5 bases. CDR3 amino acids: CASRYSGTGNNNEQFF. The CDR3 region has the DNA TGTGCCAGCAGATACTCCGGGACAGGGAATAACAATGAGCAGTTCTTC. Full variable domain (remainder filled in from reference TRBV7-9 and TRBJ2-1): DTGVSQNPRHKITKRGQNVTFRCDPISEHNRLYWYRQTLGQGPEFLTYFQNEAQLEKSRLLSDRFSAERPKGSFSTLEIQRTEQGDSAMYLCASRYSGTGNNNEQFFGPGTRLTVL.

Many counts were recorded for this clonotype. The rearrangement uses TRBV7-9 and TRBJ2-1, with 14 nucleotides matching TRBD2. Germline V gene lookup returns CDR1 SEHNR and CDR2 FQNEAQ (reference sequence). Germline trimming cut 5 bases from V and 9 bases from J; bases unmatched to any gene: 6. CDR3 length equals 15 residues. The CDR3 DNA is TGTGCCAGCAGCCAGGGACTAGCGGGGGTCGGTGAGCAGTTCTTC. This gives the protein CASSQGLAGVGEQFF.

There are many counts of this clonotype. A read error may account for a junction end that differs from germline. The chain combines TRBV5-1 with TRBJ1-1; no reliable D call. Germline-derived CDR1 and CDR2 are SGHRS and YFSETQ. The CDR3 is 14 amino acids. The CDR3 region has the DNA TGTGCCAGCAGCTTAGGACTCATGAACACTGAAGCTTTCTTT. This sequence encodes CASSLGLMNTEAFF.

A single count supports this clonotype. A much larger clone is a single base away; this may be a read error. The rearrangement links TRBV12-3 or TRBV12-4 to TRBJ2-5; D is undetermined. This CDR3 has 12 amino acids. The CDR3 loop is CASSFFRETLYF. In DNA form, the CDR3 reads TGTGCCAGCAGTTTTTTTAGAGAGACCCTGTACTTC.

This clonotype was detected ten times or more. The V gene is TRBV6-2 or TRBV6-3, the J gene TRBJ2-7; D remains unclear. The ends were cut back, 4 bases at V and 5 bases at J, with 9 bases in the middle. CDR1 MNHEY and CDR2 SVGEGT come from the germline V gene. This CDR3 contains 12 residues. CDR3 region: CASSFAVHEQYF. In nucleotides, the CDR3 is TGTGCCAGCAGTTTCGCGGTTCACGAGCAGTACTTC.

There are many counts of this clonotype. CDR3 DNA: TGTGCCAGCAGTGAAGTTTCCTCAGCGGGAGGAAGCACAGATACGCAGTATTTT. It encodes CASSEVSSAGGSTDTQYF. This chain uses TRBV2 with TRBJ2-3; 9 nucleotides agree with TRBD2. Trimming cost V 1 base and J 0 bases; bases outside gene matches: 8. CDR1 and CDR2 from the germline V gene are SNHLY and FYNNEI. The CDR3 totals 18 residues.

In its sample, this clonotype was seen many times. The CDR3 nucleotides read TGCAGTGCTAGTGGAGGTCCCGGGGAGCTGTTTTTT. Translated: CSASGGPGELFF. The chain carries TRBV20-1 and TRBJ2-2, with a weak D call TRBD2 (5 bases). The CDR3 has 12 residues. V was pared by 3 bases and J by 6 bases, with 8 bases between. Looked up from germline, CDR1 is DFQATT and CDR2 is SNEGSKA (reference sequence).

There are a few counts of this clonotype. With a much larger clone just one base away, this may be a read error. Here the CDR3 reads CASSLGSVRRDGIQYF. DNA of the CDR3: TGTGCCAGCAGCTTGGGGTCGGTACGCCGTGATGGCATTCAGTACTTC. The rearrangement links TRBV5-1 to TRBJ2-4; D gene ambiguous. Germline V gene sequence: CDR1 SGHRS, CDR2 YFSETQ. The CDR3 contains 16 residues.

This clonotype showed up many times. The rearrangement links TRBV24-1 to TRBJ2-2; 7 bases agree with TRBD1. J was trimmed by 5 bases and V by 4 bases; bases with no gene match: 9. Per the germline V gene, CDR1 is KGHDR and CDR2 is SFDVKD. The length of the CDR3 is 16 residues. The CDR3 spells CATSDDRDSATGELFF. The CDR3 nucleotides are TGTGCCACCAGTGACGATCGGGACAGCGCTACCGGGGAGCTGTTTTTT.

Ten or more counts support this clonotype. V gene TRBV28 combines with J gene TRBJ2-1; no definite D call. This CDR3 contains 14 residues. V was trimmed by 6 bases and J by 7 bases, leaving 16 bases between them. Germline V gene sequence: CDR1 MDHEN, CDR2 SYDVKM. The CDR3: CASRKWSQANEQFF. The CDR3 bases are TGTGCCAGCAGAAAATGGAGTCAAGCAAATGAGCAGTTCTTC. The whole variable domain, filled in from reference TRBV28 and TRBJ2-1, reads DVKVTQSSRYLVKRTGEKVFLECVQDMDHENMFWYRQDPGLGLRLIYFSYDVKMKEKGDIPEGYSVSREKKERFSLILESASTNQTSMYLCASRKWSQANEQFFGPGTRLTVL.

This clonotype was seen many times. The chain carries TRBV20-1 and TRBJ2-3; D call uncertain. From germline, CDR1 is DFQATT and CDR2 SNEGSKA (reference sequence). The CDR3 has 13 residues. V lost 1 base and J 2 bases, leaving 7 bases between the germline ends. CDR3 protein: CSARVRTTDTQYF. The CDR3 DNA reads TGCAGTGCTAGAGTAAGGACCACAGATACGCAGTATTTT.

The sample holds a few counts of this clonotype. V and J are TRBV7-9 and TRBJ2-5; the D is unclear. In germline, CDR1 is SEHNR, CDR2 FQNEAQ (reference sequence). The CDR3 extends over 12 amino acids. The ends were cut back, 1 base at V and 7 bases at J, with 7 bases in the middle. CDR3 coding DNA: TGTGCCAGCAGCTTAGAGGAAGGGACCCAGTACTTC. Its translation: CASSLEEGTQYF.

This clonotype has at least ten counts. The V and J genes are TRBV20-1 and TRBJ2-7; 9 bases agree with TRBD2. The germline gives CDR1 DFQATT, CDR2 SNEGSKA (reference sequence). The V segment lost 6 bases and the J segment 2 bases; nucleotides outside the gene matches: 8. The CDR3 loop spans 14 amino acids. The CDR3 nucleotides are TGCAGTGCCAAAACGACTAGCGGTCCCTACGAGCAGTACTTC. Translated, it gives CSAKTTSGPYEQYF.

V gene TRBV27 combines with J gene TRBJ1-5; 7 bases are shared with TRBD1. CDR1 and CDR2 (germline): MNHEY, SMNVEV (reference sequence). V gave up 5 bases and J gave up 9 bases; unmatched junction bases: 10. The CDR3 sequence is 14 residues long. CDR3 loop: CASSDGGPGGPQHF. The CDR3 nucleotides are TGTGCCAGCAGTGACGGGGGGCCAGGGGGGCCCCAGCATTTT.

The chain carries TRBV20-1 and TRBJ2-1; TRBD2 agrees at 13 bases. CDR1 DFQATT and CDR2 SNEGSKA come from the germline V gene (reference sequence). V was pared by 5 bases and J by 4 bases, with 5 bases of the junction left unmatched. The CDR3 consists of 15 residues. The CDR3 sequence: CSAAGGLAGYNEQFF. For the CDR3, the DNA is TGCAGTGCTGCCGGGGGACTAGCGGGGTACAATGAGCAGTTCTTC.

The sample holds many counts of this clonotype. This sequence joins TRBV20-1 and TRBJ2-1; TRBD2 agrees at 11 bases. The CDR3 has 14 amino acids. With 8 bases clipped from V and 7 bases from J, the junction kept 10 bases outside the gene matches. Germline assignment: CDR1 DFQATT and CDR2 SNEGSKA (reference sequence). The CDR3 sequence is CSCLLAGVGNEQFF. The CDR3 region has the DNA TGCAGTTGCCTACTAGCGGGAGTGGGAAATGAGCAGTTCTTC.